This TCR beta chain comes out of a study of shared clonotypes between healthy human individuals. Measured with immunoSEQ multiplex PCR; TCRdb has only the in-frame clones, and not every one. Among 2,100,000 or so clones listed, 90% to 97% were seen once. The CDR3 extends over 12 amino acids. V lost 6 bases, J lost 4 bases, and 10 bases lay in between. CDR1 and CDR2 (germline): SGHDT, YYEEEE. J is TRBJ1-2 and V is TRBV5-6; D gene ambiguous. This sequence was found in a man between 18 and 29 years old in good health. The specimen was naive CD4+ T cells sorted from blood. The subset was: CD45RA+ positively selected. The CDR3 loop reads CASTTAIYGYTF. The CDR3 nucleotides read TGTGCCAGCACAACTGCTATCTATGGCTACACCTTC.